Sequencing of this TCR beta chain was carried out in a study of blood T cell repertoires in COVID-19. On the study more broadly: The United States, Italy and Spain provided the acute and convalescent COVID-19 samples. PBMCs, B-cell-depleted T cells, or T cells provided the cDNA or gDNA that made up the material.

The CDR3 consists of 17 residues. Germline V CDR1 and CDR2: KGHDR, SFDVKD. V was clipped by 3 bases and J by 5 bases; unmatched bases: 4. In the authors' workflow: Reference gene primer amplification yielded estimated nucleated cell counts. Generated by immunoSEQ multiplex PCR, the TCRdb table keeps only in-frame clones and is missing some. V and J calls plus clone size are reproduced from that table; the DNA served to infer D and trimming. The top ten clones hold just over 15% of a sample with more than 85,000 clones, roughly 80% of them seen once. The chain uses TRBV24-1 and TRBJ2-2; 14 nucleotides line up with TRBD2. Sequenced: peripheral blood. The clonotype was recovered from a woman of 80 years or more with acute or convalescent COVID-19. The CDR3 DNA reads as TGTGCCACCAGTGATCGGGGACTAGCGGGAGTGACCGGGGAGCTGTTTTTT. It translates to CATSDRGLAGVTGELFF.